The present T cell receptor beta chain was sequenced within a study of immune evolution from preneoplasia to lung adenocarcinoma. The study, taken as a whole, reports: Normal lung had the highest top T cell clone frequencies.

Remarks on this clone: The antigen remains unidentified.

Here immunoSEQ multiplex PCR was the method, and the copy in TCRdb shows in-frame clones only, minus some. Among a few thousand clones listed, roughly four fifths were seen once. The V gene's germline CDR1 is MNHNY and CDR2 SVGAGI (reference sequence). The V end lost 4 bases, the J end lost 1 base, and 8 bases lay between the germline ends. The length of the CDR3 is 15 residues. Sequences were obtained from FFPE minimally invasive lung adenocarcinoma tissue. This sequence originates from a person aged 60-80 years with lung adenocarcinoma. The chain employs TRBV6-6 and TRBJ2-6; D perhaps matches TRBD1 (6 bases). The CDR3 region has the DNA TGTGCCAGCAGTTTGGGGGCTTCTGGGGCCAACGTCCTGACTTTC. Protein product: CASSLGASGANVLTF.